This T cell receptor beta chain was retrieved from a study of regulatory T cells in long-lasting Graves disease. Study-wide results and caveats: Analysis covered peripheral blood alone, not thyroid tissue.

This CDR3 contains 14 residues. To note about this clonotype: Its antigen is not identified. Germline and junction disagree at one end, which may indicate a read error.

Construction of TCR beta libraries relied on iRepertoire HTBI primers and on Arm-PCR targeting CDR3 regions. TCRdb recomputed calls from the multiplex PCR reads with MiXCR, one row per CDR3 protein. The table lists a few hundred thousand distinct CDR3 sequences, roughly 10% of them singletons, with approximately 20% in the top ten. Sample time point: newly diagnosed GD, antithyroid drugs for less than 3 months. PBMC-extracted RNA yielded the TCR library. Patients hailed from an endocrinology department in Xi'an, China. The EDTA tubes were filled with around 8.5 milliliters of drawn peripheral blood. The same specimen was also included in a second study, on T cells in Graves' hyperthyroidism and ophthalmopathy. That work contributes: Hyperthyroidism of Graves' type that showed no ophthalmopathy progression within 18 months was stable.

The chain uses TRBV12-3 or TRBV12-4 and TRBJ2-7; TRBD2 matches 8 bases. Sample: peripheral blood mononuclear cells (PBMCs), taken at new diagnosis, from a patient treated with antithyroid drugs. This TCR was recovered from a woman aged 18-35 years with Graves disease. The CDR3 here is CASSRTSSPYEQHF. CDR3 in DNA: TGTGCCAGCAGTCGGACTAGCAGCCCCTACGAGCAGCACTTC.